A single sample gave rise to the 4 T cell receptor beta chains below, sequenced in a study of PD-L1 blockade in urothelial cancer. Time point reported: pretreatment peripheral blood. Sequencing used immunoSEQ multiplex PCR; TCRdb keeps in-frame clones, though not all of them. The table shows approximately 90,000 clones, with 84% occurring only once. Sequencing was performed on PBMCs, taken around atezolizumab (anti-PD-L1) treatment. The receptors were sampled from a man between 60 and 75 years old with urothelial cancer.

The CDR3 DNA follows: TGTGCCAGCAGTACAGGTTTGAGGAACATTCAGTACTTC. This gives the protein CASSTGLRNIQYF. The rearrangement joins TRBV6-5 to TRBJ2-4; weak D call: TRBD1 (5 bases). Germline V gives CDR1 MNHEY, CDR2 SVGAGI. Trimming took 5 bases from V and 7 from J, leaving 12 bases between them. CDR3 length: 13 amino acids.

This sequence joins TRBV10-1 and TRBJ2-7; maybe TRBD1 (6 bases). Germline CDR1 is WNHNN and CDR2 is SYGVQD (reference sequence). CDR3 length equals 13 residues. Between the trimmed V and J ends, which lost 9 bases and 1 base, there was a span of 13 bases. CDR3 bases: TGCGCCAGTAAGACAGGCCAGTCCTACGAGCAGTACTTC. Translating gives CASKTGQSYEQYF.

The chain recombines TRBV10-3 with TRBJ2-2; 7 nucleotides align to TRBD2. V was clipped by 10 bases and J by 0 bases; unmatched bases: 8. The germline CDR1 and CDR2 sequences are ENHRY and SYGVKD. This CDR3 is 15 amino acids long. The CDR3 loop reads CATSPSGTNTGELFF. CDR3 nucleotides: TGTGCCACGAGTCCAAGCGGGACGAACACCGGGGAGCTGTTTTTT.

The chain uses TRBV7-9 and TRBJ2-5; D remains unclear. This CDR3 comprises 13 residues. Per the germline V gene, CDR1 is SEHNR and CDR2 is FQNEAQ (reference sequence). V lost 5 bases and J lost 9, with 16 bases in between. In DNA, the CDR3 is TGTGCCAGCAGCCAAGGTCCCGTCGCGGCCCAGTACTTC. As protein: CASSQGPVAAQYF.